The sequence of this T cell receptor (beta chain) was determined in a study of graft-versus-host responses after intestinal transplantation. Study observations and caveats: Recipient marrow contained GvH clones, some of which appeared first in ileum or blood.

Profiled with immunoSEQ multiplex PCR; TCRdb holds only in-frame clones, not every one. This table holds nearly 25,000 clones, around 40% found once. Only a few counts were recorded for this clone. The authors seeded about 200,000 CFSE-labeled responder cells together with about 200,000 irradiated stimulator cells tagged with violet dye. This clonotype was obtained from a human patient who received an intestinal transplant. The specimen was alloreactive CD4+ T cells from a mixed lymphocyte reaction culture, collected before intestinal transplant. The subset is: CFSE-low proliferating T cells sorted from roughly six-day pre-transplant mixed lymphocyte reaction (GvH or HvG direction).

CDR3 loop: CASSLRGRGGIYNSPLHF. In DNA form, the CDR3 reads TGTGCCAGCAGCTTAAGAGGGAGGGGAGGAATCTATAATTCACCCCTCCACTTT. The chain recombines TRBV7-2 with TRBJ1-6, with TRBD1 as a possible D gene (5 bases). The CDR3 consists of 18 residues. The germline V gene encodes CDR1 SGHTA and CDR2 FQGNSA. Trimming cost V 2 bases and J 3 bases, with 17 bases left between them.